The entry below gives a single T cell receptor (beta chain) sequence along with its context. Trimming removed 5 bases from V and 5 bases from J; junction bases left unmatched: 6. Germline-derived CDR1 and CDR2 are MNHEY and SMNVEV (reference sequence). This CDR3 has 15 amino acids. The method was immunoSEQ multiplex PCR; TCRdb's version includes in-frame clones alone and lacks a portion of them. In the table there are some 500,000 clones, about 96% of which are singletons. This sample was included in a study of shared clonotypes between healthy human individuals. V gene TRBV27 combines with J gene TRBJ2-1; 10 bases map to TRBD2. The clonotype originates from a woman aged 25 to 39 in good health. The specimen was naive CD4+ T cells sorted from blood. Subset given: CD45RA+ positively selected. CDR3 region: CASSPLAGENNEQFF. The CDR3 DNA sequence: TGTGCCAGCAGTCCCCTAGCGGGAGAGAACAATGAGCAGTTCTTC.